These T cell receptor beta chains were read from a single sample in a study of T cells in Graves' hyperthyroidism and ophthalmopathy. TCRdb independently ran MiXCR on the multiplex PCR reads; one entry per CDR3 protein. The sample lists 250,000 to 300,000 distinct CDR3 sequences, roughly 14% seen once, with 10% to 15% in the top ten. The specimen sequenced was blood. The source of these receptors is a woman aged 35 to 49 with Graves' hyperthyroidism that later progressed to Graves' ophthalmopathy. Both conserved end residues are part of each CDR3. Fields, in order: J gene, D gene, V gene, clone size, CDR3 protein, CDR3 DNA. A D gene is named only where the DNA matches it firmly. A row's size may be missing; if present it is once, few, many or a size class.

TRBJ2-1 - TRBV5-6 many CASSDGSYNEQFF TGTGCCAGCAGCGACGGGTCCTACAATGAGCAGTTCTTC
TRBJ2-1 TRBD2 TRBV18 many CASSRTSETYNEQFF TGTGCCAGCTCACGGACTAGCGAGACCTACAATGAGCAGTTCTTC
TRBJ2-1 - TRBV5-1 few CASSSRGLGPNEQFF TGCGCCAGCAGCAGTAGGGGACTTGGTCCGAATGAGCAGTTCTTC
TRBJ2-1 TRBD2 TRBV3-1 many CASSHPLAGGNEQFF TGTGCCAGCAGCCACCCCCTAGCGGGAGGGAATGAGCAGTTCTTC
TRBJ2-7 TRBD2 TRBV2 many CASSDAGPGLVSYEQYF TGTGCCAGCAGTGACGCCGGACCGGGACTAGTCTCCTACGAGCAGTACTTC
TRBJ1-1 - TRBV5-1 many CASSLAGSTEAFF TGCGCCAGCAGCTTGGCAGGGAGCACTGAAGCTTTCTTT
TRBJ2-1 - TRBV7-3 - CASSTTRSSYNEQFF TGTGCCAGCAGCACTACAAGGAGCTCCTACAATGAGCAGTTCTTC
TRBJ1-5 TRBD1 TRBV28 - CASGTARRNNQPQHF TGTGCCAGCGGGACAGCCCGAAGGAACAATCAGCCCCAGCATTTT
TRBJ2-1 TRBD1 TRBV4-1 many CASSQDGTGNWNEQFF TGCGCCAGCAGCCAAGACGGGACAGGGAATTGGAATGAGCAGTTCTTC
TRBJ2-1 TRBD2 TRBV9 - CASSDATRGVISQTEQFF TGTGCCAGCAGCGACGCCACCCGGGGGGTCATAAGTCAGACTGAGCAGTTCTTC
TRBJ2-1 TRBD1 TRBV27 many CASSLRPIPRGIGNEQFF TGTGCCAGCAGTTTAAGACCCATACCCAGGGGGATTGGGAATGAGCAGTTCTTC
TRBJ2-2 - TRBV20-1 many CSARASASENTGELFF TGCAGTGCTAGAGCCTCGGCTAGCGAAAACACCGGGGAGCTGTTTTTT
TRBJ2-7 TRBD1 TRBV27 many CASSMGTGHWNEQYF TGTGCCAGCAGTATGGGGACAGGACATTGGAACGAGCAGTACTTC
TRBJ2-7 - TRBV7-9 few CASSETGSISYEQYF TGTGCCAGCAGCGAAACAGGGAGTATTAGTTACGAGCAGTACTTC
TRBJ1-4 - TRBV4-1 - CASTVTQGTNEKLFF TGCGCCAGCACCGTTACCCAGGGAACTAATGAAAAACTGTTTTTT
TRBJ2-1 - TRBV4-1 few CASSQYHNYNEQFF TGCGCCAGCAGCCAATATCACAACTACAATGAGCAGTTCTTC
TRBJ2-7 - TRBV5-1 - CASSLARQGPREQYF TGCGCCAGCAGCTTGGCCCGGCAGGGTCCCCGCGAGCAGTACTTC
TRBJ1-2 - TRBV13 many CASSPTSGEANYGYTF TGTGCCAGCAGCCCCACCTCAGGGGAGGCTAACTATGGCTACACCTTC
TRBJ2-5 - TRBV12-3/TRBV12-4 many CASSFGGSRTQYF TGTGCCAGCAGTTTTGGAGGGTCACGGACCCAGTACTTC
TRBJ2-3 - TRBV28 many CASKGRQVTDTQYF TGTGCCAGCAAAGGTCGGCAGGTGACAGATACGCAGTATTTT
TRBJ2-1 - TRBV6-1 many CASRKRDPARNEQFF TGTGCCAGCAGAAAACGGGACCCTGCTAGGAATGAGCAGTTCTTC
TRBJ1-1 TRBD1 TRBV9 many CASSESTGQSATEAFF TGTGCCAGCAGCGAGTCAACGGGACAGTCAGCCACTGAAGCTTTCTTT
TRBJ2-2 TRBD2 TRBV28 many CASSDPRGSGTNTGELFF TGTGCCAGCAGCGATCCCCGGGGTAGCGGGACGAACACCGGGGAGCTGTTTTTT
TRBJ2-3 - TRBV20-1 many CSARDAWLVFDTQYF TGCAGTGCTAGAGATGCCTGGCTAGTATTCGATACGCAGTATTTT
TRBJ2-5 - TRBV27 many CASSPYLEETQYF TGTGCCAGCAGTCCTTATCTGGAAGAGACCCAGTACTTC
TRBJ1-1 - TRBV20-1 - CSAPSHLRTEAFF TGCAGTGCTCCCTCACACTTGAGAACTGAAGCTTTCTTT
TRBJ1-5 - TRBV19 many CASSGRLNQPQHF TGTGCCAGTAGCGGGCGACTCAATCAGCCCCAGCATTTT
TRBJ2-2 TRBD2 TRBV4-1 few CASSRQDPQLAGGYTGELFF TGCGCCAGCAGCCGGCAAGACCCGCAACTAGCGGGAGGGTACACCGGGGAGCTGTTTTTT
TRBJ2-3 - TRBV28 many CASIPQISTDTQYF TGTGCCAGCATCCCACAGATAAGCACAGATACGCAGTATTTT
TRBJ2-7 - TRBV19 few CASSTPGSYEQYF TGTGCCAGTAGTACTCCAGGCTCCTACGAGCAGTACTTC
TRBJ2-7 - TRBV28 many CASSSGTLYEQYF TGTGCCAGCAGTTCCGGGACTTTGTACGAGCAGTACTTC
TRBJ2-7 TRBD2 TRBV7-9 - CASSLTGLGYEQYF TGTGCCAGCAGCTTAACGGGACTAGGGTACGAGCAGTACTTC
TRBJ2-2 - TRBV9 - CASSARSGAGELFF TGTGCCAGCAGCGCGAGATCCGGGGCCGGGGAGCTGTTTTTT
TRBJ1-2 - TRBV2 few CASSRNGEAVYGYTF TGTGCCAGCAGCCGAAACGGCGAGGCAGTATATGGCTACACCTTC
TRBJ2-4 - TRBV19 - CASSPQGRGNIQYF TGTGCCAGTAGCCCACAAGGGAGGGGGAACATTCAGTACTTC
TRBJ2-3 TRBD2 TRBV5-8 - CASTLLAGTFTDTQYF TGTGCCAGCACCCTCCTAGCGGGCACTTTCACAGATACGCAGTATTTT
TRBJ2-7 TRBD1 TRBV5-5 many CASRGQGRYEQYF TGTGCCAGCAGGGGACAGGGTAGGTACGAGCAGTACTTC
TRBJ2-1 TRBD2 TRBV28 - CASSLTLAGVNEQFF TGTGCCAGCAGTTTGACGCTAGCGGGAGTAAATGAGCAGTTCTTC
TRBJ2-7 TRBD1 TRBV5-6 many CASSLATGEWGSEQYF TGTGCCAGCAGCTTGGCGACAGGGGAATGGGGCTCCGAGCAGTACTTC
TRBJ2-1 - TRBV5-1 many CASSAPTDEQFF TGCGCCAGCAGCGCACCGACGGATGAGCAGTTCTTC
TRBJ2-7 - TRBV14 - CASSKKSFYEQYF TGTGCCAGCAGCAAAAAATCCTTCTACGAGCAGTACTTC
TRBJ2-5 TRBD2 TRBV11-1 many CASNLRGDGRRPQYF TGTGCCAGCAACTTGAGGGGAGACGGGAGGAGACCCCAGTACTTC
TRBJ1-1 TRBD1 TRBV11-2 many CASSSPWFGTGTGKSEAFF TGTGCCAGCAGCTCTCCATGGTTTGGGACCGGGACAGGGAAATCTGAAGCTTTCTTT
TRBJ2-2 - TRBV6-1 many CASSEVLLNTGELFF TGTGCCAGCAGTGAAGTACTTTTGAACACCGGGGAGCTGTTTTTT
TRBJ2-3 TRBD1 TRBV20-1 - CSAEGTGAFPSTDTQYF TGCAGTGCTGAGGGGACAGGGGCGTTTCCTAGCACAGATACGCAGTATTTT